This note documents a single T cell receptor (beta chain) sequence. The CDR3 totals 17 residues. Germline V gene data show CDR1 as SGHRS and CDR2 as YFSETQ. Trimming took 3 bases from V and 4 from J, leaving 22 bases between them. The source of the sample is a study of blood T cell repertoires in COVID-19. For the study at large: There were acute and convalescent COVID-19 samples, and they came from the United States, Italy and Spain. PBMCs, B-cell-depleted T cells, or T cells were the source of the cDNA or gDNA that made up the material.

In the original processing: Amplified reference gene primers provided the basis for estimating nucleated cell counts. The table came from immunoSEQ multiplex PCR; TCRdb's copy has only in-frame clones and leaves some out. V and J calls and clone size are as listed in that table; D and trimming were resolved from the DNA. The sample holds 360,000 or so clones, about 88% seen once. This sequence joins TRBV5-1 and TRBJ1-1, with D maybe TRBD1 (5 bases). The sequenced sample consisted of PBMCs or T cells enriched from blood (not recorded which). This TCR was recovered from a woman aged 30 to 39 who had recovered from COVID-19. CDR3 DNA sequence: TGCGCCAGCAGCTCGCTCAGGGTGGGGGGTCTAGGCACTGAAGCTTTCTTT. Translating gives CASSSLRVGGLGTEAFF.